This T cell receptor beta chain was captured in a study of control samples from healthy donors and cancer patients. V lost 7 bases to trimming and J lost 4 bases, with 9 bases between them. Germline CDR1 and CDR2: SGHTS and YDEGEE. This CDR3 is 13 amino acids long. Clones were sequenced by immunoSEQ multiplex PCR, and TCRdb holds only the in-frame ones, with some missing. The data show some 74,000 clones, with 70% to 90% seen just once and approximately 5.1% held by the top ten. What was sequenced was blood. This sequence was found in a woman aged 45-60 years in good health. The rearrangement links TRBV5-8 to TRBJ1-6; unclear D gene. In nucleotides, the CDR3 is TGTGCCAGCGCGCGAGGGTATAATTCACCCCTCCACTTT. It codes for CASARGYNSPLHF.